This TCR beta chain was recorded in a study of cytomegalovirus exposure and HLA in healthy donors. As to this clone: Its antigen remains unidentified.

The primer mix had 60 Vbeta and 13 Jbeta primers. In the source study's methods: In a later analysis, 10 million to 11 million of tens of millions of unique beta chains occurred in at least two donors. Profiled with immunoSEQ multiplex PCR; TCRdb holds only in-frame clones, not every one. V and J calls and clone size are as listed in that table; D and trimming were resolved from the DNA. The table includes roughly 110,000 clones, approximately 80% detected once. General observations from the study: Sequencing depth roughly uniform across donors was assumed in presence/absence analyses. Earlier findings revealed that most TCR beta V segments proved productive either about 90% or about 30% of the time.

With 4 bases removed from V and 4 bases from J, the gap between germline ends came to 13 bases. CDR3 length equals 14 residues. CDR1 is SGHAT, CDR2 FQNNGV, per germline. The chain has TRBV11-2 and TRBJ1-1; a weak D match, TRBD1 (6 bases). The clonotype comes from a middle-aged man in good health and CMV-seropositive. The material sequenced was PBMCs. In DNA form, the CDR3 reads TGTGCCAGCAGCTCGCAACAGGGTTTCACTGAAGCTTTCTTT. This sequence encodes CASSSQQGFTEAFF.